This is a list of T cell receptor beta chains from one sample in a study of cytomegalovirus exposure and HLA in healthy donors. Clones were read by immunoSEQ multiplex PCR, and TCRdb kept only the in-frame ones, dropping some. The sample lists about 140,000 clones; about 84% were seen once. The sequencing sample was made of PBMCs. The source of these receptors is a man aged 45-65 years in good health and CMV-seronegative. Both conserved end residues are part of each CDR3. A D gene is named only where the DNA matches it firmly. A clone size is listed for some rows: how often the clone was seen (once, few, many), or a class if it is expanded.

TRBJ1-6 NA NA TRBV6-1 15 TGTGCCAGCAGTGATGGGCAGAAGAATAATTCACCCCTCCACTTT CASSDGQKNNSPLHF
TRBJ2-1 TRBD2 NA TRBV9 19 TGTGCCAGCAGCTCGGGACTAGCGGGGCGACAAACGGCCTACAATGAGCAGTTCTTC CASSSGLAGRQTAYNEQFF
TRBJ2-2 TRBD1 once TRBV15 15 TGTGCCACCAGCAGAAAGACAGGGGGGAGCGGGGAGCTGTTTTTT CATSRKTGGSGELFF
TRBJ2-5 NA NA TRBV7-9 14 TGTGCCAGCAGCTGGGGGAGGCCGGGAGAGACCCAGTACTTC CASSWGRPGETQYF
TRBJ2-5 TRBD2 NA TRBV7-2 14 TGTGCCAGCAGCAGCGGGGGGGCCGGGAAGACCCAGTACTTC CASSSGGAGKTQYF
TRBJ1-4 NA NA TRBV29-1 15 TGCAGCGTTGGGGCACGGGGTTCAACTAATGAAAAACTGTTTTTT CSVGARGSTNEKLFF
TRBJ1-5 NA once TRBV2 15 TGTGCCAGCAGCACTGGACAGTATAGCAATCAGCCCCAGCATTTT CASSTGQYSNQPQHF
TRBJ2-7 NA NA TRBV28 13 TGTGCCAGCAGGCAGGGGGGAATCCACGAGCAGTACTTC CASRQGGIHEQYF
TRBJ2-3 NA few TRBV6-1 15 TGTGCCAGCAGTGAAACGTGGCGGGGCACAGATACGCAGTATTTT CASSETWRGTDTQYF
TRBJ1-1 NA once TRBV15 14 TGTGCCACCAGCGGACAGAACATGAACACTGAAGCTTTCTTT CATSGQNMNTEAFF
TRBJ1-5 NA NA TRBV5-1 13 TGCGCCAGCAGACAGGGTAGCAATCAGCCCCAGCATTTT CASRQGSNQPQHF
TRBJ2-7 TRBD1 NA TRBV5-4 14 TGTGCCAGCAGCCACCCCGGGACAGGCAAAGAGCAGTACTTC CASSHPGTGKEQYF
TRBJ2-7 NA NA TRBV11-2 16 TGTGCCAGCAGCTTAGTGCTAGGGGGAGGGTTTATCGAGCAGTACTTC CASSLVLGGGFIEQYF
TRBJ2-3 TRBD1 NA TRBV18 16 TGTGCCAGCTCACCACCGGGACAGGCTGTAACAGATACGCAGTATTTT CASSPPGQAVTDTQYF
TRBJ1-4 NA few TRBV30 14 TGTGCCTGGAGTGCCGGGAAGTCTAATGAAAAACTGTTTTTT CAWSAGKSNEKLFF
TRBJ1-5 TRBD1 once TRBV27 15 TGTGCCAGCAGTTTCTCCGGGACAGGGAACCAGCCCCAGCATTTT CASSFSGTGNQPQHF
TRBJ1-6 TRBD1 NA TRBV6-5 15 TGTGCCAGCACCAAGGGGGGACAGGGTGAATCACCCCTCCACTTT CASTKGGQGESPLHF
TRBJ2-3 NA NA TRBV25-1 17 TGTGCCAGCAGTGATCCCCTCGACAGCCCCTACACAGATACGCAGTATTTT CASSDPLDSPYTDTQYF
TRBJ2-1 NA NA TRBV7-3 17 TGTGCCAGCAGCTCAGGCACCCTACCGAGCTCCTACAATGAGCAGTTCTTC CASSSGTLPSSYNEQFF
TRBJ1-2 NA NA TRBV18 15 TGTGCCAGCTCACGTCCGACAGTGGCCGACTATGGCTACACCTTC CASSRPTVADYGYTF
TRBJ2-1 NA NA TRBV19 16 TGTGCCAGTAGTATCAGTGAGGGAGAGCGTATCGATGAGCAGTTCTTC CASSISEGERIDEQFF
TRBJ1-5 NA few TRBV7-9 15 TGTGCCAGCAGCTTAGGTGATGGGAGTAATCAGCCCCAGCATTTT CASSLGDGSNQPQHF
TRBJ1-4 TRBD1 NA TRBV6-6 14 TGTGCCAGCAGCACACAGGGGTTTAATGAAAAACTGTTTTTT CASSTQGFNEKLFF
TRBJ2-1 NA NA TRBV4-1 17 TGCGCCAGCAGCCAAGATTTAGCGCGGGGCTCCTACAATGAGCAGTTCTTC CASSQDLARGSYNEQFF
TRBJ2-6 NA few TRBV4-2 18 TGTGCCAGCAGCCAAGATTTCAATGGCAACTCTGGGGCCAACGTCCTGACTTTC CASSQDFNGNSGANVLTF
TRBJ2-1 TRBD1 NA TRBV7-6 15 TGTGCCAGCAGCTTAGGGACAGGGGTTGGGAATGAGCAGTTCTTC CASSLGTGVGNEQFF
TRBJ2-7 NA few TRBV7-9 13 TGTTCCAGCAGCTTTAACAGGTTCTACGAGCAGTACTTC CSSSFNRFYEQYF
TRBJ1-3 NA medium-sized TRBV9 15 TGTGCCAGCAGCGTAGGTGGGGCAGTTGGAAACACCATATATTTT CASSVGGAVGNTIYF
TRBJ2-7 NA NA TRBV27 15 TGTGCCAGCACCCTAAGTCAAGGTACCCTAGCCGAGCAGTACTTC CASTLSQGTLAEQYF
TRBJ1-2 TRBD1 NA TRBV28 16 TGTGCCAGCAGTTTCCCACAGGGGACAGCTAACTATGGCTACACCTTC CASSFPQGTANYGYTF
TRBJ1-1 NA NA TRBV19 15 TGTGCCAGTAGTATAGATCGCCAGCGGTGGACTGAAGCTTTCTTT CASSIDRQRWTEAFF
TRBJ2-5 NA NA TRBV14 12 TGTGCCAGCAGCCAAGATGGCCAGACCCAGTACTTC CASSQDGQTQYF
TRBJ1-5 TRBD1 NA TRBV9 14 TGTGCCAGCAGCGCCGGGACAGGGAATCTAGCCCAGCATTTT CASSAGTGNLAQHF
TRBJ2-7 NA NA TRBV5-4 15 TGTGCCAGCAGCTTATCGGGATTGTCGGACTACGAGCAGTACTTC CASSLSGLSDYEQYF
TRBJ1-2 TRBD1 NA TRBV29-1 14 TGCAGCGTTGAAGTGGGACAGGGGGCCTATGGCTACACCTTC CSVEVGQGAYGYTF
TRBJ1-5 TRBD1 NA TRBV30 12 TGTGCCTGGAGCAGGGGGCCTCAGCCCCAGCATTTT CAWSRGPQPQHF
TRBJ2-7 NA NA TRBV30 11 TGTGCCTGTACAAGCTCCTACGAGCAGTACTTC CACTSSYEQYF
TRBJ1-4 NA few TRBV20-1 8 TGCAGTGCTAACCCCGCGGCCTTT CSANPAAF
TRBJ1-1 TRBD1 once TRBV5-1 15 TGCGCCAGCAGCCCGAACACAGGGGGCGGATCTATAGCTTTCTTT CASSPNTGGGSIAFF
TRBJ2-7 TRBD2 NA TRBV4-1 13 TGCGCCAGCAGCCCCGCGGGGGGGCTGGTGCAGTACTTC CASSPAGGLVQYF
TRBJ2-2 TRBD1 NA TRBV27 15 TGTGCCAGCACGACAGGGGGCGTTGTGGACGGGGAGCTGTTTTTT CASTTGGVVDGELFF
TRBJ1-2 NA NA TRBV25-1 15 TGTGCCAGCAGTGAACAACAGGGCCACTTCTATGGCTACACCTTC CASSEQQGHFYGYTF
TRBJ2-4 NA NA TRBV15 15 TGTGCCACCAGCAGAGATAGCGGAGGGTTCGACATTCAGTACTTC CATSRDSGGFDIQYF
TRBJ2-7 TRBD2 NA TRBV4-1 15 TGCGCCAGCAGCCATCAGCGGGAAAGCTCCTACGAGCAGTACTTC CASSHQRESSYEQYF
TRBJ2-7 TRBD2 NA TRBV25-1 18 TGTGCCAGCAGGGGTGGTGGAACTAGCGGGCCTTTAGGCTACGAGCAGTACTTC CASRGGGTSGPLGYEQYF
TRBJ2-1 TRBD1 NA TRBV7-6 14 TGTGCCAGCAGCCTAGGGACAGGGGACAATGAGCAGTTCTTC CASSLGTGDNEQFF